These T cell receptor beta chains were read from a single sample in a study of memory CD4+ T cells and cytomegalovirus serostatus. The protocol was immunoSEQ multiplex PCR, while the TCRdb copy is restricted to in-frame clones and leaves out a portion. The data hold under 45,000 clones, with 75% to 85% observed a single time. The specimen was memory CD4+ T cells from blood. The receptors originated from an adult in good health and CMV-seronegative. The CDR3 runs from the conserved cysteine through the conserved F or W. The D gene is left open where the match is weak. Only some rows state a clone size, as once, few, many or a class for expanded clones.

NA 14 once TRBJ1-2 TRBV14 TGTGCCAGCAGCCAAGAATTGTTAGGGAGTGGCTACACCTTC CASSQELLGSGYTF
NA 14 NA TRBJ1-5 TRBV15 TGTGCCACCAGCAGAGATCCAGACGATCAGCCCCAGCATTTT CATSRDPDDQPQHF
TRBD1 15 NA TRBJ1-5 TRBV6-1 TGTGCCAGCAGCTACCAGACAGGGGGCAATCAGCCCCAGCATTTT CASSYQTGGNQPQHF
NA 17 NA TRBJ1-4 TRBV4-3 TGCGCCAGCAGCCAAGACAGGGCCCGGGCAACTAATGAAAAACTGTTTTTT CASSQDRARATNEKLFF
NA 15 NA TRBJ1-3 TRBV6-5 TGTGCCAGCAGTTACTCCGCAGGGATTAGCAACACCATATATTTT CASSYSAGISNTIYF
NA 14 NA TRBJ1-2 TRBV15 TGTGCCACCAGCAGAGATAGGGGGGCGGGTGGCTACACCTTC CATSRDRGAGGYTF
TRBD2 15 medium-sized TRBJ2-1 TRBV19 TGTGCCAGTAGTATGGTGGCGGGAGGGCCCGGTGAGCAGTTCTTC CASSMVAGGPGEQFF
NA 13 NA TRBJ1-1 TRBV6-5 TGTGCCAGCAGCCACGGCCGCGGTGGTGGAGCTTTCTTT CASSHGRGGGAFF
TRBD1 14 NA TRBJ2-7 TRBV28 TGTGCCAGCAGCGAGGGACAGGCTCCCTACGAGCAGTACTTC CASSEGQAPYEQYF
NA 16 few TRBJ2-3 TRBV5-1 TGCGCCAGCAGCCCGGGGCTGGACTCGGGCACAGATACGCAGTATTTT CASSPGLDSGTDTQYF
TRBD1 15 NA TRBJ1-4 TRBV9 TGTGCCAGCAGCGTTGGGACAGGCACGAATGAAAAACTGTTTTTT CASSVGTGTNEKLFF
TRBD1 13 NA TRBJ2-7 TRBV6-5 TGTGCCAGCAGGCAAGGGACAGGAGGTGAGCAGTACTTC CASRQGTGGEQYF
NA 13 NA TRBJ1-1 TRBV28 TGTGCCATCTATAGCGGAGGGAACACTGAAGCTTTCTTT CAIYSGGNTEAFF
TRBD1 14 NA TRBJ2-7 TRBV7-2 TGTGCCAGCAGCCCTAGACAGGGACCTTACGAGCAGTACTTC CASSPRQGPYEQYF
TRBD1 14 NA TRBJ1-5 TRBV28 TGTGCCAGCAGAACGGACAGGGGGGGTCAGCCCCAGCATTTT CASRTDRGGQPQHF
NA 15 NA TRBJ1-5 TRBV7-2 TGTGCCAGCAGCTTAGTGGCCGGCTCGAATCAGCCCCAGCATTTT CASSLVAGSNQPQHF
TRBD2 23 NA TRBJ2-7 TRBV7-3 TGTGCCAGCAGCTTAAACCCCCCCGCCGGACTAGCGGGAGTAGGCAACCTCTCCTACGAGCAGTACTTC CASSLNPPAGLAGVGNLSYEQYF
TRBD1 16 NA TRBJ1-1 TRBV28 TGTGCCAGCAGAACAGGGGCGACGACGTGGAACACTGAAGCTTTCTTT CASRTGATTWNTEAFF
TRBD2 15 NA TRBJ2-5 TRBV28 TGTGCCAGCAGTTTTTTAGCGGGAGGGGGAGAGACCCAGTACTTC CASSFLAGGGETQYF
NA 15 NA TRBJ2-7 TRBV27 TGTGCCAGCAGTTTTTCCGGGACGGGGGTGTACGAGCAGTACTTC CASSFSGTGVYEQYF
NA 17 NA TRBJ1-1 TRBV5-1 TGCGCCAGCAGCTGGGGAGGTTCCGGGGGTTTGAACACTGAAGCTTTCTTT CASSWGGSGGLNTEAFF
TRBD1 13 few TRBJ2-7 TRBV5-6 TGTGCCAGCACTAGGACAGGGGGCTTTGAGCAGTACTTC CASTRTGGFEQYF
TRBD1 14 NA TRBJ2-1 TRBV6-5 TGTGCCAGCTCGGGCAGGGGGCTCTACAATGAGCAGTTCTTC CASSGRGLYNEQFF
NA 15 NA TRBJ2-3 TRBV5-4 TGTGCCAGCAGCGCTGACCCGGCCCTCACAGATACGCAGTATTTT CASSADPALTDTQYF
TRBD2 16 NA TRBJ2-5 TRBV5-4 TGTGCCAGCAGCTTTACTAGCGGGGGCCGGGGGGAGACCCAGTACTTC CASSFTSGGRGETQYF
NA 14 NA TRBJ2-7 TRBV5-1 TGCGCCAGCAGCTTGGATCCAGGGTCCTACGAGCAGTACTTC CASSLDPGSYEQYF
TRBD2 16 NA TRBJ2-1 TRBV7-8 TGTGCCAGCAGCCAGTTTGGGACTAGCGTCTACAATGAGCAGTTCTTC CASSQFGTSVYNEQFF
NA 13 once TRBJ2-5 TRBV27 TGTGCCAGCGCCCCCCGGGCGGGCGAGACCCAGTACTTC CASAPRAGETQYF
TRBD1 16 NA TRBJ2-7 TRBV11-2 TGTGCCAGCAGCTTAGATCGTGGGACAGGGGCATACGAGCAGTACTTC CASSLDRGTGAYEQYF
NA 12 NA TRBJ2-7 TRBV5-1 TGCGCCAGCAGCGTTCAGGGGTACGAGCAGTACTTC CASSVQGYEQYF
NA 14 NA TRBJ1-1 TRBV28 TGTGCCAGCAGCTCGGGACCTATGAACACTGAAGCTTTCTTT CASSSGPMNTEAFF
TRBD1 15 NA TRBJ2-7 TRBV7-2 TGTGCCAGCAGCTTAGGGGGACAGGGGGTGTACGAGCAGTACTTC CASSLGGQGVYEQYF
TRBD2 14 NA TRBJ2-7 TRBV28 TGTGCCAGCAGTTTTAGCGGGGCTTCCTACGAGCAGTACTTC CASSFSGASYEQYF
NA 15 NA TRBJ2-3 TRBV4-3 TGCGCCAGCAGCCAACTAGTCGGTGGTGCAGATACGCAGTATTTT CASSQLVGGADTQYF
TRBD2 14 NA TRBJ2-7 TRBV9 TGTGCCAGCAGCGTCAGCGGGAGAACCAACGAGCAGTACTTC CASSVSGRTNEQYF
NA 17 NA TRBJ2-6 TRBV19 TGTGCCAGTAGTTCGAGACTACTCCGCTCTGGGGCCAACGTCCTGACTTTC CASSSRLLRSGANVLTF
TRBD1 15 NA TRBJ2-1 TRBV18 TGTGCCAGCTCACCACCGCGGACAGGCTACAATGAGCAGTTCTTC CASSPPRTGYNEQFF
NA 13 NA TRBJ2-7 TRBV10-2 TGCGCCACCATGGGGAGCCTCGCAGGCGAGCAGTACTTC CATMGSLAGEQYF
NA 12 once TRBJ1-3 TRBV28 TGTGCCAGCAGTTTAGCCCGAAACACCATATATTTT CASSLARNTIYF
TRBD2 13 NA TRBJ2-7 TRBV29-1 TGCAGCGGCCGGACTAGCGGGAGCGATGAGCAGTACTTC CSGRTSGSDEQYF
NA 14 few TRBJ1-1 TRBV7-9 TGTGCCAGCAGCCTAAGGAACATGAACACTGAAGCTTTCTTT CASSLRNMNTEAFF
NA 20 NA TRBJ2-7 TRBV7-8 TGTGCCAGCAGCCTCAATTGGGGCGGGGCCCGCTTCCCCGGTACCGACGAGCAGTACTTC CASSLNWGGARFPGTDEQYF
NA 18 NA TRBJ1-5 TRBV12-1 TGTGCCAGCAGCCTCGAAACCGGACAGGGCCTAGACAATCAGCCCCAGCATTTT CASSLETGQGLDNQPQHF
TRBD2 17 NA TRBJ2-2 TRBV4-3 TGCGCCAGCAGCCCGGGACTAGCGGGAGCGAACACCGGGGAGCTGTTTTTT CASSPGLAGANTGELFF
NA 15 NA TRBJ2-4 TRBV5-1 TGCGCCAGCAGCTTGGATGGGACAATAGGAAACATTCAGTACTTC CASSLDGTIGNIQYF
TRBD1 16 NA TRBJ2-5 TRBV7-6 TGTGCCAGCAGCTTCCAGGGGGCGACGGGCCAAGAGACCCAGTACTTC CASSFQGATGQETQYF
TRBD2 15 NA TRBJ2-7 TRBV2 TGTGCCAGCAGTTCCCCTACTAGCGGGAGCTACGAGCAGTACTTC CASSSPTSGSYEQYF
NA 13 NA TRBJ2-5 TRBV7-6 TGTGCCACTAGGAGGACAGTACAAGAGACCCAGTACTTC CATRRTVQETQYF
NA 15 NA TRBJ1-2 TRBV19 TGTGCCAGTAGATATTCTTCAGTCGGAGGCAGGGGCTACACCTTC CASRYSSVGGRGYTF
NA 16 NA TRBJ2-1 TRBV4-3 TGCGCCAGCAGTCGAAAGCCGGGACTGCTATACAATGAGCAGTTCTTC CASSRKPGLLYNEQFF